A selection of T cell receptor beta chains follows, all from one sample in a study of identical twins. TCRdb reanalysed the 5' RACE reads using MiXCR and keeps one entry per CDR3 protein. This sample has 200,000 to 300,000 distinct CDR3 sequences, with 5.5% to 8% found just once. The same data also contributed to another study, on yellow fever vaccine responses in identical twins.

Sequenced sample: memory (CD45RO+) T cells sorted from blood. The receptors originated from a woman aged 18-35 years in good health. Each CDR3 is given without its conserved first and last residue.

TRBJ2-5,TRBV4-1,ASSQDRGRETQY
TRBJ2-3,TRBV20-1,SAGREYTDTQY
TRBJ1-1,TRBV28,ASSLTGGENTEAF
TRBJ2-1,TRBV5-1,ASSLGDRTDEQF
TRBJ2-3,TRBV28,ASSSGVVDTQY
TRBJ2-1,TRBV10-3,AISDGNNEQF
TRBJ2-1,TRBV11-2,ASSAYRGVLFNEQF
TRBJ1-5,TRBV5-5,ASSLVSRDQPQH
TRBJ2-1,TRBV7-2,ASSFSSGRDNEQF
TRBJ2-2,TRBV18,ASSPRARGSSNTGELF
TRBJ2-3,TRBV9,ASSVDRRGQTQY
TRBJ2-7,TRBV6-5,ASSYSGLAGGVGEQY
TRBJ1-2,TRBV4-2,ASSHDIDYGYT
TRBJ2-5,TRBV7-6,ASSLAYRETQY
TRBJ2-1,TRBV5-1,ASSPSLTDGYNEQF
TRBJ2-5,TRBV12-3/TRBV12-4,ASRKAGGQETQY
TRBJ2-1,TRBV11-2,ASSPLLRGRGNEQF
TRBJ2-1,TRBV20-1,SADGLVTNEQF
TRBJ1-2,TRBV29-1,SVDSSGYT
TRBJ2-5,TRBV24-1,ATSDIGQDQETQY
TRBJ2-3,TRBV7-6,ASSLDRGLGTDTQY
TRBJ1-1,TRBV11-2,ASSLSLGATEAF
TRBJ2-5,TRBV27,ASNALTSSETQY
TRBJ1-6,TRBV4-1,ASSQSQPPEVNSPLH
TRBJ1-1,TRBV20-1,SARDSMNTEAF
TRBJ2-7,TRBV9,ASSVAPYSGRAGEQY
TRBJ2-1,TRBV24-1,ATSDANEQF